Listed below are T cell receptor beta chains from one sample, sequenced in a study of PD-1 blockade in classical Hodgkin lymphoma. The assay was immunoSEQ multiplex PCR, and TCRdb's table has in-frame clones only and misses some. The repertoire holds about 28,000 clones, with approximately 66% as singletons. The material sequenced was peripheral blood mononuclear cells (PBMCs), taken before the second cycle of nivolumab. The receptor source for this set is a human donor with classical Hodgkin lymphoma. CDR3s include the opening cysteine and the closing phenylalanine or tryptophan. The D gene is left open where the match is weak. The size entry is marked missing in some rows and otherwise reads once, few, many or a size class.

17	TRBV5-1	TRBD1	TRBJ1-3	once	CASSPQPGQHSGNTIYF	TGCGCCAGCAGCCCGCAGCCGGGACAGCACTCTGGAAACACCATATATTTT
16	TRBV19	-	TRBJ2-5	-	CASSMMWQNFQETQYF	TGTGCCAGTAGTATGATGTGGCAGAACTTCCAAGAGACCCAGTACTTC
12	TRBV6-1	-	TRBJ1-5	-	CASSVQAEPQHF	TGTGCCAGCAGTGTACAGGCCGAGCCCCAGCATTTT
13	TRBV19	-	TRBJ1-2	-	CASSMAFPYGYTF	TGTGCCAGTAGTATGGCGTTTCCCTATGGCTACACCTTC
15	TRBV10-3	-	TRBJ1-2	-	CAISDRGPSGAGYTF	TGTGCCATCAGTGATCGGGGACCCTCAGGGGCTGGCTACACCTTC
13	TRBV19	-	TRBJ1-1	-	CASSIFRGSEAFF	TGTGCCAGTAGTATATTCAGGGGCTCTGAAGCTTTCTTT
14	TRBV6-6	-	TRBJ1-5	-	CASSYGREGQPQHF	TGTGCCAGCAGTTACGGCAGGGAAGGTCAGCCCCAGCATTTT
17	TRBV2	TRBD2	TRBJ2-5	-	CASSESWASGRRGTQYF	TGTGCCAGCAGTGAAAGTTGGGCTAGCGGGAGGCGGGGGACCCAGTACTTC
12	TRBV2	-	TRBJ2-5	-	CASCRDLETQYF	TGTGCCAGTTGTAGGGACCTAGAGACCCAGTACTTC
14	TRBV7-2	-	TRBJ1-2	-	CASSLDGSMGGYTF	TGTGCCAGCAGCTTAGATGGTTCAATGGGTGGCTACACCTTC
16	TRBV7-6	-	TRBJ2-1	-	CASSPKALARDNEQFF	TGTGCCAGCAGCCCCAAGGCGCTAGCCAGGGACAATGAGCAGTTCTTC
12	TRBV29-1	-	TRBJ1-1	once	CSVDGLGVPAFF	TGCAGCGTTGACGGGCTCGGCGTGCCAGCTTTCTTT
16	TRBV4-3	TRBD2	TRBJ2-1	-	CASSQLRGALGNEQFF	TGCGCCAGCAGCCAGCTGCGGGGGGCCCTAGGGAATGAGCAGTTCTTC
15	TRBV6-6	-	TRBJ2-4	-	CASSRDTLAKNIQYF	TGTGCCAGCAGCCGGGACACTCTAGCCAAAAACATTCAGTACTTC
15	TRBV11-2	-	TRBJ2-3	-	CASSSQRFSTDTQYF	TGTGCCAGCAGCTCTCAGCGATTTAGCACAGATACGCAGTATTTT
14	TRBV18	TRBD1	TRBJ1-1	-	CASSSRDRVGEAFF	TGTGCCAGCTCATCACGGGACAGGGTCGGTGAAGCTTTCTTT
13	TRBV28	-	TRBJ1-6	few	CASSTVWGTPLHF	TGTGCCAGCAGTACAGTCTGGGGCACACCCCTCCACTTT
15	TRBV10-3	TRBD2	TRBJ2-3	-	CAIRKLAGGTDTQYF	TGTGCCATCAGAAAACTAGCGGGAGGAACAGATACGCAGTATTTT
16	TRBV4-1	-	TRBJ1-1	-	CASSTKPGPSNTEAFF	TGCGCCAGCAGCACCAAGCCGGGGCCTTCGAACACTGAAGCTTTCTTT
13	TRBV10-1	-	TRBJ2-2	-	CASSDRVTGELFF	TGCGCCAGCAGTGACAGGGTAACCGGGGAGCTGTTTTTT
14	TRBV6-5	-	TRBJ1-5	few	CASSYEAGDQPQHF	TGTGCCAGCAGTTACGAGGCAGGGGATCAGCCCCAGCATTTT
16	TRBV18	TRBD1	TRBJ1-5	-	CASSPLGQGSNQPQHF	TGTGCCAGCTCACCCTTGGGACAGGGCAGCAATCAGCCCCAGCATTTT
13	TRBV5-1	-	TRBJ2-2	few	CASSLDRTGELFF	TGCGCCAGCAGCTTGGACCGGACCGGGGAGCTGTTTTTT
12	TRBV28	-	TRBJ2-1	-	CASGGSYNEQFF	TGTGCCAGCGGGGGTTCCTACAATGAGCAGTTCTTC
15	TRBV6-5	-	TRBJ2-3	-	CASSYEGTVTDTQYF	TGTGCCAGCAGTTACGAAGGGACTGTTACAGATACGCAGTATTTT
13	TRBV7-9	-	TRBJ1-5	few	CASSLTGLQPQHF	TGTGCCAGCAGCTTAACAGGTCTACAGCCCCAGCATTTT
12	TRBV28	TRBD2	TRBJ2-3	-	CASSLWSGGQYF	TGTGCCAGCAGTTTATGGAGCGGGGGGCAGTATTTT
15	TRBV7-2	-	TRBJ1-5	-	CASSFAPYSNQPQHF	TGTGCCAGCAGCTTTGCCCCCTATAGCAATCAGCCCCAGCATTTT